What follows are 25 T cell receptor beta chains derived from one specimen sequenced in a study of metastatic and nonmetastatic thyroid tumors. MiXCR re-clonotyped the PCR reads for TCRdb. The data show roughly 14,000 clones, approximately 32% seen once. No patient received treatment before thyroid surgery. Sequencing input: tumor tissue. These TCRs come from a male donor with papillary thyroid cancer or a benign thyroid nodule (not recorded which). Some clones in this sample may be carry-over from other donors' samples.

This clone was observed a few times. The chain's CDR3 is CATTEVTGQVAEAFF. The CDR3 DNA sequence: TGTGCCACCACCGAAGTTACAGGCCAGGTGGCCGAAGCTTTCTTT. The chain employs TRBV6-1 and TRBJ1-1, with D perhaps TRBD1 (5 bases). V was trimmed by 10 bases and J by 8 bases, leaving 26 bases between them. CDR1 MNHNS and CDR2 SASEGT come from the germline V gene. This CDR3 comprises 15 residues.

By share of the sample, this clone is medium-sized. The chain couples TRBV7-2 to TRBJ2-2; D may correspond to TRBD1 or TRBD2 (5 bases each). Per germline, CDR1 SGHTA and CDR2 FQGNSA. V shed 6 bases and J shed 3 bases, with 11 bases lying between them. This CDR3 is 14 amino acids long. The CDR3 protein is CASRGVVYTGELFF. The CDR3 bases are TGTGCCAGCAGGGGGGTCGTGTACACCGGGGAGCTGTTTTTT.

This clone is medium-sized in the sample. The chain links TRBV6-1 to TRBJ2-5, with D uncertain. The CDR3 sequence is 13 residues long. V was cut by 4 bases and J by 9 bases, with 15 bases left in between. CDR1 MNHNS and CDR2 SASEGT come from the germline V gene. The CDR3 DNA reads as TGTGCCAGCAGTGCCGTCGGAGAAACTTCCCAGTACTTC. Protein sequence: CASSAVGETSQYF.

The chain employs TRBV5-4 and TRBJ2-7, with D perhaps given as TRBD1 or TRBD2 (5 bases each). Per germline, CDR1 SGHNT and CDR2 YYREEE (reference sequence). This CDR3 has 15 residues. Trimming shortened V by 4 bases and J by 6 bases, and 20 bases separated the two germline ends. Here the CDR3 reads CASSPRAGNPAEQYF. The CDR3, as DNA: TGTGCCAGCAGCCCGAGGGCAGGGAATCCGGCCGAGCAGTACTTC.

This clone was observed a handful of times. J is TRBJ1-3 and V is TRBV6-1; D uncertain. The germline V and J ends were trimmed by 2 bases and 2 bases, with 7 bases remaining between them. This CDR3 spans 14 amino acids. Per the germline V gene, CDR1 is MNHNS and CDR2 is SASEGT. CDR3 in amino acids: CASSESLPGNTIYF. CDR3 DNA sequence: TGTGCCAGCAGTGAATCTTTACCTGGAAACACCATATATTTT.

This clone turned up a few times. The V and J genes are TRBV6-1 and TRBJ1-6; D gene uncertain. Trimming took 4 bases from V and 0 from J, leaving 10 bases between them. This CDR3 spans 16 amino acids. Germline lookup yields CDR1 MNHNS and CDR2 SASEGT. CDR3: CASSGGFSSYNSPLHF. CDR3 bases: TGTGCCAGCAGTGGGGGTTTCAGCTCCTATAATTCACCCCTCCACTTT.

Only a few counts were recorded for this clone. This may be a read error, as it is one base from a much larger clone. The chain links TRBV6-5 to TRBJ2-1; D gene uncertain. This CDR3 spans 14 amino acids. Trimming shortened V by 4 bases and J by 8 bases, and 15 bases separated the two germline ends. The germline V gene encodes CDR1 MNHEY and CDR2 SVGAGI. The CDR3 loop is CASSSYGTPDEQFF. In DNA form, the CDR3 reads TGTGCCAGCAGTTCATACGGTACCCCCGATGAGCAGTTCTTC.

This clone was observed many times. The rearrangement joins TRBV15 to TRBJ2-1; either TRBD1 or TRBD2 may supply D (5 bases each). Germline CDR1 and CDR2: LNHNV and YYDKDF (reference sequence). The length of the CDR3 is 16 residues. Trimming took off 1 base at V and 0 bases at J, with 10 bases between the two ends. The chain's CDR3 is CATSRAGDGSYNEQFF. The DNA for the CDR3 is TGTGCCACCAGCAGAGCTGGGGACGGCTCCTACAATGAGCAGTTCTTC.

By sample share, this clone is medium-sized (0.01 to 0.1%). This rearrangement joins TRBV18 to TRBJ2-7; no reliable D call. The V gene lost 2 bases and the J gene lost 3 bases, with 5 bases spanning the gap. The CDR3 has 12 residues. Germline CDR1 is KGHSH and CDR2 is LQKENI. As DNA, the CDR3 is TGTGCCAGCTCACCAACCGGCTACGAGCAGTACTTC. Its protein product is CASSPTGYEQYF.

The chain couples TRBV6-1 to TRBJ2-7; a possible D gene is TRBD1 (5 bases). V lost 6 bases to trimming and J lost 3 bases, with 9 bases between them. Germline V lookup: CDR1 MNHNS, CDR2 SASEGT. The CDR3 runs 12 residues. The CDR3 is CASRADSYEQYF. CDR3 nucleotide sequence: TGTGCCAGCAGGGCAGACAGCTACGAGCAGTACTTC.

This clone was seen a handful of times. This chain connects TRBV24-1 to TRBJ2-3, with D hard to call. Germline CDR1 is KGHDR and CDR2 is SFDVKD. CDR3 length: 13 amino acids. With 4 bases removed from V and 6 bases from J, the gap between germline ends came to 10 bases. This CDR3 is CATSDLESDTQYF. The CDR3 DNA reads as TGTGCCACCAGTGACCTGGAATCCGATACGCAGTATTTT.

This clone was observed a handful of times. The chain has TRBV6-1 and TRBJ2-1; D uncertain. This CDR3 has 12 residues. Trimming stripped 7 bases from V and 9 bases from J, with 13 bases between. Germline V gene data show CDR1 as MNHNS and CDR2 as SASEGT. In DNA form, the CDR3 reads TGTGCCAGCAACCCCTCCGGCGGTGAGCAGTTCTTC. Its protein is CASNPSGGEQFF.

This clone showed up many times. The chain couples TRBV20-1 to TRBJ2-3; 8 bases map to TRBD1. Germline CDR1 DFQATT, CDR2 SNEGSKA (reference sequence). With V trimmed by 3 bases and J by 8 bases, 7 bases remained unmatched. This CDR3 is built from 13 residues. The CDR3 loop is CSASDRGGGTQYF. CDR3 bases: TGCAGTGCTAGCGACAGGGGTGGAGGTACGCAGTATTTT.

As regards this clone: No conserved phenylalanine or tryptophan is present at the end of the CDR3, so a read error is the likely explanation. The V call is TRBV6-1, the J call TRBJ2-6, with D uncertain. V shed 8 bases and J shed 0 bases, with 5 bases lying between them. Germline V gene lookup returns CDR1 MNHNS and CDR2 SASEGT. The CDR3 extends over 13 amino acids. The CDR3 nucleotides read TGTGCCAGCGTGCCCTCTGGGGCCAACGTCCTGACTCTC. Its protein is CASVPSGANVLTL.

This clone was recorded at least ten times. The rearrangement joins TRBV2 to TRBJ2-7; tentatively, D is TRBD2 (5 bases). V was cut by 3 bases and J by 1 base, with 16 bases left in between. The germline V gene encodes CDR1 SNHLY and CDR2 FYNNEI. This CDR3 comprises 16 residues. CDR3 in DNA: TGTGCCAGCAGTGACTCCTGGGCGGGCCTTTCCTACGAGCAGTACTTC. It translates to CASSDSWAGLSYEQYF.

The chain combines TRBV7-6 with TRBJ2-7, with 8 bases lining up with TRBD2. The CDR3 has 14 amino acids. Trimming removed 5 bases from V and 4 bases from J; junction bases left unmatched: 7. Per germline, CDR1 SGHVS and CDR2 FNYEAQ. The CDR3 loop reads CASSPGRGVYEQYF. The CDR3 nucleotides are TGTGCCAGCAGCCCCGGGAGGGGGGTATACGAGCAGTACTTC.

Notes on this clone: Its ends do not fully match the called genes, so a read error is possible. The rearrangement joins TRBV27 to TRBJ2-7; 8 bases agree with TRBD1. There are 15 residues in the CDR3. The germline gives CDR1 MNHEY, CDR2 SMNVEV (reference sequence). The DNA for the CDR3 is TGTGCCAGCAGTCTATCAGGGGGCGCTCCCTACGAGCAGTACTTC. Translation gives CASSLSGGAPYEQYF.

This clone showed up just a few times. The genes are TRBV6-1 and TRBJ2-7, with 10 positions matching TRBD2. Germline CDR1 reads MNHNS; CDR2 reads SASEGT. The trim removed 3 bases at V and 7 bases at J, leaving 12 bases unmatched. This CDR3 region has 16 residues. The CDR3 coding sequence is TGTGCCAGCAGTGATCGGGGGCGGCTAGCGGGAGATGAGCAGTACTTC. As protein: CASSDRGRLAGDEQYF.

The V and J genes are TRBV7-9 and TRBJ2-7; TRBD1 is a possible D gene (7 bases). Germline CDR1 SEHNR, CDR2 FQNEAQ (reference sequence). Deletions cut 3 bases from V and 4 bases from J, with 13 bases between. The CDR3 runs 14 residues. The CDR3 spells CASSFAGGGYEQYF. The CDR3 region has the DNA TGTGCCAGCAGCTTCGCAGGGGGAGGTTACGAGCAGTACTTC.

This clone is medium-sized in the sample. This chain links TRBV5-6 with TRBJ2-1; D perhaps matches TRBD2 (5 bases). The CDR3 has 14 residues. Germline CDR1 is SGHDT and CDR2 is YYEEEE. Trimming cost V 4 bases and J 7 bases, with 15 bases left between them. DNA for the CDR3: TGTGCCAGCAGCCCCCTGGTAGCGCCTAATGAGCAGTTCTTC. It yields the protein CASSPLVAPNEQFF.

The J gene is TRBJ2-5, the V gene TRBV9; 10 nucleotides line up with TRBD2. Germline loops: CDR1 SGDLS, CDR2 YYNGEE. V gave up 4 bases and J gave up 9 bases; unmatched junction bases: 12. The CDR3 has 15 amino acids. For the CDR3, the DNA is TGTGCCAGCAGCAAGACTAGCGGGTCCACGCTGGCCCAGTACTTC. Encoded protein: CASSKTSGSTLAQYF. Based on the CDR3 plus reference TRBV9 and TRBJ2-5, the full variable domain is DSGVTQTPKHLITATGQRVTLRCSPRSGDLSVYWYQQSLDQGLQFLIQYYNGEERAKGNILERFSAQQFPDLHSELNLSSLELGDSALYFCASSKTSGSTLAQYFGPGTRLLVL.

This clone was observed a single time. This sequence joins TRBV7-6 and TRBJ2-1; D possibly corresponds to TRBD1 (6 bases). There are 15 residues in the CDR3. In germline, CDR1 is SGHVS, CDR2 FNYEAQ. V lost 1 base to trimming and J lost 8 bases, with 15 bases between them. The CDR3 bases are TGTGCCAGCAGCTTAGGTCCTACTGGGGGCGATGAGCAGTTCTTC. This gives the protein CASSLGPTGGDEQFF. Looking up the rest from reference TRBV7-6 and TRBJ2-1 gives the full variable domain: GAGVSQSPRYKVTKRGQDVALRCDPISGHVSLYWYRQALGQGPEFLTYFNYEAQQDKSGLPNDRFSAERPEGSISTLTIQRTEQRDSAMYRCASSLGPTGGDEQFFGPGTRLTVL.

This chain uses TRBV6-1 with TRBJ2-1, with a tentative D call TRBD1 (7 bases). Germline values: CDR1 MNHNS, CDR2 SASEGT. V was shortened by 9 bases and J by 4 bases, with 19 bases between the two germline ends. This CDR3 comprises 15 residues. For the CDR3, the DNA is TGTGCCAGTGGTGAATGGGCAGGGGGGTACAATGAGCAGTTCTTC. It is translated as CASGEWAGGYNEQFF.

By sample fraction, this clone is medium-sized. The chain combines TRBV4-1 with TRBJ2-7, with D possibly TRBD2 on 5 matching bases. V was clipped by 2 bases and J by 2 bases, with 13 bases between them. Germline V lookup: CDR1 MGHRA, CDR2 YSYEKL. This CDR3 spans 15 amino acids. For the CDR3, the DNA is TGCGCCAGCAGCCAATCCGGGGTAGCTCCCTACGAGCAGTACTTC. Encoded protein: CASSQSGVAPYEQYF.

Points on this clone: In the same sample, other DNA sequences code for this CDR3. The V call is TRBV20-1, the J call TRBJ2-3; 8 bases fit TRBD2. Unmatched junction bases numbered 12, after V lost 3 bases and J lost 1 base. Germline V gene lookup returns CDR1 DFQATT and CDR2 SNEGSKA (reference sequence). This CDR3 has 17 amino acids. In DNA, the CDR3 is TGCAGTGCTAGCGGTGGACTAGCCGGATACGGCACAGATACGCAGTATTTT. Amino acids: CSASGGLAGYGTDTQYF.